The 11 T cell receptor beta chains in this list originate from one sample, sequenced in a study of T cell responses to AZD1222 COVID-19 vaccine. TCRdb keeps only in-frame clones here, not all; method: immunoSEQ multiplex PCR. The repertoire consists of 100,000 to 150,000 clones, with 90% occurring once and the leading ten covering roughly 7.2%. The starting material was peripheral blood, obtained on day 0 of AZD1222 vaccination. All receptors derive from an adult in good health.

V usage is TRBV5-1 and J usage is TRBJ2-1; TRBD1 is a possible D gene (5 bases). Germline CDR1 SGHRS, CDR2 YFSETQ. V lost 1 base, J lost 6 bases, and 8 bases lay in between. The CDR3 is 13 residues long. CDR3 nucleotide sequence: TGCGCCAGCAGCTTGCACAGGTCCAATGAGCAGTTCTTC. Amino acid sequence: CASSLHRSNEQFF.

With respect to this clone: The sample holds other DNA sequences that translate to the same CDR3. The rearrangement links TRBV6-4 to TRBJ2-3; 7 positions agree with TRBD2. V shed 0 bases and J 1 base; nucleotides not matched to a gene: 1. Germline values: CDR1 MRHNA, CDR2 SNTAGT. The CDR3 contains 15 residues. The CDR3 region is CASSDSSGGTDTQYF. Written as DNA, the CDR3 is TGTGCCAGCAGTGACTCGAGCGGGGGCACAGATACGCAGTATTTT.

This clone was recorded a few times. The rearrangement uses TRBV7-2 and TRBJ1-5; no reliable D call. V was cut by 7 bases and J by 2 bases, with 15 bases left in between. Germline CDR1 reads SGHTA; CDR2 reads FQGNSA. The CDR3 extends over 15 amino acids. This chain's CDR3 is CASTLREGGNQPQHF. DNA for the CDR3: TGTGCCAGCACCCTTAGAGAAGGAGGCAATCAGCCCCAGCATTTT.

The chain carries TRBV30 and TRBJ2-7; 7 nucleotides match TRBD2. The J segment lost 2 bases and the V segment lost 2 bases, leaving 3 bases of the junction unmatched. Germline values: CDR1 GTSNPN, CDR2 SVGIG (reference sequence). This CDR3 comprises 13 residues. The CDR3 loop reads CAWSSGRPYEQYF. DNA for the CDR3: TGTGCCTGGAGTTCCGGGAGGCCCTACGAGCAGTACTTC.

V is TRBV2 and J is TRBJ2-3, with 14 bases lining up with TRBD2. Looked up from germline, CDR1 is SNHLY and CDR2 is FYNNEI. The ends lost 3 bases at V and 5 bases at J; junction bases unmatched: 1. CDR3 length: 15 amino acids. The CDR3 protein is CASSETSGGGDTQYF. CDR3 DNA sequence: TGTGCCAGCAGTGAGACTAGCGGGGGGGGAGATACGCAGTATTTT. The full variable domain, rest sourced from reference TRBV2 and TRBJ2-3, is EPEVTQTPSHQVTQMGQEVILRCVPISNHLYFYWYRQILGQKVEFLVSFYNNEISEKSEIFDDQFSVERPDGSNFTLKIRSTKLEDSAMYFCASSETSGGGDTQYFGPGTRLTVL.

The V call is TRBV13, the J call TRBJ2-2; maybe TRBD1 (6 bases). CDR1 and CDR2 from the germline V gene are PRHDT and FYEKMQ (reference sequence). This CDR3 is 16 amino acids long. Trimming removed 0 bases at V and 3 bases at J, with 11 bases between. The CDR3 protein is CASSLGAPGDTGELFF. CDR3 nucleotide sequence: TGTGCCAGCAGCTTAGGCGCTCCAGGGGACACCGGGGAGCTGTTTTTT.

The chain links TRBV19 to TRBJ1-4; D not resolved. This CDR3 has 14 amino acids. V was cut by 7 bases and J by 6 bases, with 15 bases left in between. Germline CDR1 reads LNHDA; CDR2 reads SQIVND (reference sequence). The CDR3 spells CASKLQPIDEKLFF. The DNA for the CDR3 is TGTGCCAGTAAGCTCCAGCCGATAGATGAAAAACTGTTTTTT.

The rearrangement links TRBV6-5 to TRBJ2-7; D is undetermined. The V gene's germline CDR1 is MNHEY and CDR2 SVGAGI. Trimming cost V 5 bases and J 2 bases, with 16 bases left between them. The CDR3 has 15 residues. The CDR3 bases are TGTGCCAGCAGTCCCTCGGTACACTCGGCCTACGAGCAGTACTTC. Its protein product is CASSPSVHSAYEQYF.

The chain joins TRBV3-1 (or the pseudogene TRBV3-2) to TRBJ2-7; 7 nucleotides agree with TRBD2. Losses at the gene ends were 2 bases for V and 5 bases for J; bases not matched to a gene: 6. Germline-derived CDR1 and CDR2 are LGHDT and YNNKEL (reference sequence). This CDR3 has 14 amino acids. DNA for the CDR3: TGTGCCAGCAGCCAATCGTTTGCGGGGGACGAGCAGTACTTC. Translation: CASSQSFAGDEQYF.

The rearrangement uses TRBV7-9 and TRBJ1-2, with D hard to call. The V gene lost 1 base and the J gene lost 8 bases, with 17 bases spanning the gap. CDR3 length: 15 residues. CDR1 and CDR2 from the germline V gene are SEHNR and FQNEAQ (reference sequence). CDR3 sequence (DNA): TGTGCCAGCAGCTTAGATGGGGTGTATCGGTTCGGCTACACCTTC. Protein product: CASSLDGVYRFGYTF.

This clone is medium-sized within its sample. The rearrangement links TRBV6-2 or TRBV6-3 to TRBJ2-7, with TRBD1 as a possible D gene (6 bases). This CDR3 is 14 amino acids long. Trimming cost V 6 bases and J 1 base, with 13 bases left between them. Per the germline V gene, CDR1 is MNHEY and CDR2 is SVGEGT. The CDR3 DNA is TGTGCCAGCAGCGCGGACAGTGAGTCCTACGAGCAGTACTTC. Translation: CASSADSESYEQYF.